These T cell receptor beta chains were read from a single sample in a study of OX40 agonist ivuxolimab in advanced cancers. TCRdb keeps only in-frame clones here, not all; method: immunoSEQ multiplex PCR. The profile covers about 73,000 clones, with 75% to 90% appearing a single time and 0.4% to 0.65% taken by the ten largest. The input for sequencing was CD4+ or CD8+ T cells sorted from blood, taken in a trial of the OX40 agonist ivuxolimab. All receptors come from an adult with an advanced solid tumor such as melanoma, head and neck, liver or kidney cancer. The CDR3 runs from the conserved cysteine through the conserved F or W. D genes are given only for firm matches.

cdr3_nt | cdr3_aa | j_call | d_call | v_call
TGTGCCAGCAGGGCTAGCGGGAGTTATCGAGAGACCCAGTACTTC | CASRASGSYRETQYF | TRBJ2-5 | TRBD2 | TRBV6-5
TGTGCCAGCAGCTTTGACCCAAGCTCCTACAATGAGCAGTTCTTC | CASSFDPSSYNEQFF | TRBJ2-1 | . | TRBV5-5